The 10 T cell receptor beta chains below come from one sample, sequenced in a study of synovial regulatory T cells in juvenile arthritis. Their target antigens are unknown. Study-wide results and caveats: Blood Treg cells that were inflammation-associated showed lower TCR diversity than other blood Treg cells.

Clones were sequenced by immunoSEQ multiplex PCR, and TCRdb holds only the in-frame ones, with some missing. This repertoire includes around 9,000 clones. The material sequenced was Treg cells from blood. Indicated subset: HLA-DR+ inflammation-associated blood Treg cells. These receptors originate from a donor between 2 and 29 years old with juvenile idiopathic arthritis.

The V call is TRBV6-4, the J call TRBJ1-2. The CDR3 consists of 13 residues. No coding sequence is recorded. Per the germline V gene, CDR1 is MRHNA and CDR2 is SNTAGT. The CDR3 is CASSDSEGGGYTF.

This chain connects TRBV5-6 to TRBJ2-5. The CDR3 runs to 12 residues. Nucleotide data are not available. Germline V CDR1 and CDR2: SGHDT, YYEEEE. The CDR3 sequence is CASSLVQETQYF.

Here the CDR3 reads CASSELTGTYTEAFF. The V call is TRBV6-1, the J call TRBJ1-1; TCRdb reports TRBD1, a call that lacks DNA to check it against. There are 15 residues in the CDR3. The protein alone is recorded here. Germline CDR1 MNHNS, CDR2 SASEGT.

CDR3 amino acids: CASSGLSYNQPQHF. The rearrangement links TRBV25-1 to TRBJ1-5. Germline lookup yields CDR1 MGHDK and CDR2 SYGVNS. This CDR3 is 14 amino acids long. Only the protein is on record.

CDR3: CASEGLGAEQYF. This chain connects TRBV12-5 to TRBJ2-7; TCRdb's D gene call, TRBD1, goes unchecked for lack of DNA. Germline CDR1 and CDR2: LGHNT and FRNRAP. CDR3 length: 12 amino acids. No DNA sequence was recorded. The whole variable domain, filled in from reference TRBV12-5 and TRBJ2-7, reads DARVTQTPRHKVTEMGQEVTMRCQPILGHNTVFWYRQTMMQGLELLAYFRNRAPLDDSGMPKDRFSAEMPDATLATLKIQPSEPRDSAVYFCASEGLGAEQYFGPGTRLTVT.

CDR3 loop: CASSLGGGDYGYTF. This sequence joins TRBV7-8 and TRBJ1-2. CDR1 SGHVS and CDR2 FQNEAQ come from the germline V gene. The CDR3 has 14 amino acids. No coding sequence is recorded.

By frequency, this clone is medium-sized. This chain links TRBV6-1 with TRBJ1-1; the TCRdb call, TRBD1, lacks DNA for checking. This CDR3 spans 14 amino acids. The coding DNA is unavailable. Germline V gene lookup returns CDR1 MNHNS and CDR2 SASEGT. This CDR3 reads CASGEKGGSTEAFF.

The J gene is TRBJ1-1, the V gene TRBV5-4. In germline, CDR1 is SGHNT, CDR2 YYREEE (reference sequence). This CDR3 has 12 amino acids. The entry carries no DNA sequence. This CDR3 is CASSLDFGEAFF.

V usage is TRBV6-5 and J usage is TRBJ1-1; TCRdb gives TRBD1 as the D gene, but with no DNA this cannot be confirmed. The CDR3 covers 13 residues. The entry carries no DNA sequence. CDR1 is MNHEY, CDR2 SVGAGI, per germline. The CDR3 is CASSQGQNTEAFF.

The rearrangement links TRBV5-1 to TRBJ2-7; the TCRdb call, TRBD1, lacks DNA for checking. CDR1 is SGHRS and CDR2 is YFSETQ in the germline V gene. The CDR3 length is 14 residues. The DNA is unrecorded. This chain's CDR3 is CASSLTGGPYEQYF.